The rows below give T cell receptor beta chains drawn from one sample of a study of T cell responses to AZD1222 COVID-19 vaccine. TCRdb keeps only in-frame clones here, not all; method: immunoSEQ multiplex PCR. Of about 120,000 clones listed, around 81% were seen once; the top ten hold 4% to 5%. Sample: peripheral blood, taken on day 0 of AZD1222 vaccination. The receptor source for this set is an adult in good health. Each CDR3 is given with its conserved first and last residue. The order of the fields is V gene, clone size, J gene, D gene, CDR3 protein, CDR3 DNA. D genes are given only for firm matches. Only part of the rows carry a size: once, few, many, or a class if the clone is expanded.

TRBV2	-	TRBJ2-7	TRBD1	CASQQGAAITYEQYF	TGTGCCTCCCAACAGGGGGCGGCGATAACCTACGAGCAGTACTTC
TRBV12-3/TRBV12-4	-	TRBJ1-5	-	CASSLFGDQPQHF	TGTGCCAGCAGTTTATTTGGGGATCAGCCCCAGCATTTT
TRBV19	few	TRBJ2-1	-	CASSLGSYNEQFF	TGTGCCAGTAGTTTAGGGAGCTACAATGAGCAGTTCTTC
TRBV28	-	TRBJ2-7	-	CASSRGAGPPYEQYF	TGTGCCAGCAGCCGTGGGGCAGGGCCGCCCTACGAGCAGTACTTC
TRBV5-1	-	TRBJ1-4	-	CASSPTGTTNEKLFF	TGCGCCAGCAGCCCAACAGGGACAACTAATGAAAAACTGTTTTTT
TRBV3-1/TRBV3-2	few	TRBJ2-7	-	CASSQTATYEQYF	TGTGCCAGCAGCCAAACGGCCACATACGAGCAGTACTTC
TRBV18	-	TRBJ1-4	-	CASSPQVAGGATNEKLFF	TGTGCCAGCTCACCGCAAGTTGCGGGGGGTGCAACTAATGAAAAACTGTTTTTT
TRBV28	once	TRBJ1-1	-	CASTSLITEAFF	TGTGCCAGCACCTCCCTCATCACTGAAGCTTTCTTT
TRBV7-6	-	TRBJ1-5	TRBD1	CASSLDGTGGQPQHF	TGTGCCAGCAGCTTAGATGGGACAGGAGGGCAGCCCCAGCATTTT
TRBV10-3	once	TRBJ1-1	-	CAIMEQLNTEAFF	TGTGCCATCATGGAGCAGTTGAACACTGAAGCTTTCTTT
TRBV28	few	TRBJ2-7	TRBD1	CASSPSGTGAGEQYF	TGTGCCAGCAGTCCTTCCGGGACAGGGGCTGGAGAGCAGTACTTC
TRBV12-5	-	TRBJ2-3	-	CASGGTGPTDTQYF	TGTGCTAGTGGCGGCACGGGGCCCACAGATACGCAGTATTTT
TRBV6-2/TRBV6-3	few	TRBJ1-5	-	CASSRDGNQPQHF	TGTGCCAGCAGCCGGGACGGGAATCAGCCCCAGCATTTT
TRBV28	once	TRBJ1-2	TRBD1	CASSPLGTGANYGYTF	TGTGCCAGCAGTCCCCTTGGGACAGGGGCGAACTATGGCTACACCTTC
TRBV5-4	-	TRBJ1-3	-	CASSFVGSGNTIYF	TGTGCCAGCAGCTTCGTGGGCTCTGGAAACACCATATATTTT
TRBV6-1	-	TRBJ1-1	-	CASSEVSGFPTEAFF	TGTGCCAGCAGTGAGGTGTCAGGTTTTCCCACTGAAGCTTTCTTT
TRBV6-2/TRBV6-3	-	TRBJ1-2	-	CASSKNGGYTF	TGTGCCAGCAGCAAGAATGGTGGCTACACCTTC
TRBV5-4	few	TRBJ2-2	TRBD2	CASSFRSGRHNTGELFF	TGTGCCAGCAGCTTTCGGAGCGGGAGACATAACACCGGGGAGCTGTTTTTT
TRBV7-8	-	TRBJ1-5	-	CASSLVRDSNQPQHF	TGTGCCAGCAGCTTAGTTAGGGATAGCAATCAGCCCCAGCATTTT
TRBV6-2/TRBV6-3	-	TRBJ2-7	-	CASSTPGRGSYEQYF	TGTGCCAGCAGCACCCCAGGACGAGGGAGCTACGAGCAGTACTTC
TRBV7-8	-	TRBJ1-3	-	CASSPLRGRRNTIYF	TGTGCCAGCAGCCCACTCCGGGGGCGGCGAAACACCATATATTTT
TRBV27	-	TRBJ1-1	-	CASSFGGRAFF	TGTGCCAGCAGTTTCGGGGGTCGAGCTTTCTTT